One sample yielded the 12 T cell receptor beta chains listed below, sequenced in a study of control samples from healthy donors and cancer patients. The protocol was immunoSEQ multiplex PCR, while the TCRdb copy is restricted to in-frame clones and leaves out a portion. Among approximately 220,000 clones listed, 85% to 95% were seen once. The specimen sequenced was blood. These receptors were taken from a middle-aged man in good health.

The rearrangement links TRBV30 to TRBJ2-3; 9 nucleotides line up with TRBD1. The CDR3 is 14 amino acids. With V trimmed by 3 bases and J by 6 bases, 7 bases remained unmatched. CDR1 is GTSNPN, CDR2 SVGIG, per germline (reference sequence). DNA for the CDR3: TGTGCCTGGAGAGACGGACAGGGGCCGGATACGCAGTATTTT. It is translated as CAWRDGQGPDTQYF.

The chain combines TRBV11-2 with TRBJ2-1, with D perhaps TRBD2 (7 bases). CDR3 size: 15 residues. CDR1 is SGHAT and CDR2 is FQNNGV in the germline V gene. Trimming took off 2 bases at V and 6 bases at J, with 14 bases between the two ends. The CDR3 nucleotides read TGTGCCAGCAGCTTACTTGGGGGGGCCCCCAATGAGCAGTTCTTC. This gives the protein CASSLLGGAPNEQFF.

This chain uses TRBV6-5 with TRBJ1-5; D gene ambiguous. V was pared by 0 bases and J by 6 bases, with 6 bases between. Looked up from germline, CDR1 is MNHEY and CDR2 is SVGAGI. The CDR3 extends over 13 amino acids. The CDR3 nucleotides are TGTGCCAGCAGTTACTCCGGCTCTCAGCCCCAGCATTTT. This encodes CASSYSGSQPQHF.

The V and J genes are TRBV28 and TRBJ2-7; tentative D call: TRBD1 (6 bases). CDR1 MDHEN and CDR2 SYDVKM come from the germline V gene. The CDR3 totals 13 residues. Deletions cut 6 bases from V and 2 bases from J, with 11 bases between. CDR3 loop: CASRSGATYEQYV. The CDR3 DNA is TGTGCCAGCAGGTCAGGGGCCACCTACGAGCAGTACGTC.

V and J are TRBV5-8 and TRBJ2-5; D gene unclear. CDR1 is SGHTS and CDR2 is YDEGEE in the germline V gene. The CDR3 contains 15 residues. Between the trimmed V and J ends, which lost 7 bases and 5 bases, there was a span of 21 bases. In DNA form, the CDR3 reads TGTGCCAGCCCTTATATACAGAGCCTCCGGGAGACCCAGTACTTC. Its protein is CASPYIQSLRETQYF.

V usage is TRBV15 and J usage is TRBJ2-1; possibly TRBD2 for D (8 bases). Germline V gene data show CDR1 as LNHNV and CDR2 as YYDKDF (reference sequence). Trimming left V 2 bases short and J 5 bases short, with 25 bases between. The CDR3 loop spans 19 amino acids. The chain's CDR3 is CATSRSRGASGSTDNEQFF. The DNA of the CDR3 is TGTGCCACCAGCAGAAGCAGGGGGGCTAGCGGGTCAACCGACAATGAGCAGTTCTTC.

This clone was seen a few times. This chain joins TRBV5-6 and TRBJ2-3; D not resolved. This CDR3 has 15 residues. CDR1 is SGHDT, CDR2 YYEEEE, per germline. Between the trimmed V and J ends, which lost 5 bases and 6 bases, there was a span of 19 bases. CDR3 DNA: TGTGCCAGCAGTCTCTCGGGTCTCCCCGCGGATACGCAGTATTTT. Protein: CASSLSGLPADTQYF. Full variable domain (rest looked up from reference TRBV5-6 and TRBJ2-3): DAGVTQSPTHLIKTRGQQVTLRCSPKSGHDTVSWYQQALGQGPQFIFQYYEEEERQRGNFPDRFSGHQFPNYSSELNVNALLLGDSALYLCASSLSGLPADTQYFGPGTRLTVL.

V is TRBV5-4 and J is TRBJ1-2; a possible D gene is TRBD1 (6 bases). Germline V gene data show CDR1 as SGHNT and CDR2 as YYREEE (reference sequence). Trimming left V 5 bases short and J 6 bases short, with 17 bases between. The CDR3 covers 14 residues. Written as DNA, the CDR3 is TGTGCCAGCAGATCGAGACAGGCCCTACATGGCTACACCTTC. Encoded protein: CASRSRQALHGYTF.

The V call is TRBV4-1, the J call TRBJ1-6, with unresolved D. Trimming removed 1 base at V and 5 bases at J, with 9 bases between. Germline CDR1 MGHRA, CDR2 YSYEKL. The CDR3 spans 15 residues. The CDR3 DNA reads TGCGCCAGCAGCCAAGTGGGGAGGGATAATTCACCCCTCCACTTT. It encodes CASSQVGRDNSPLHF.

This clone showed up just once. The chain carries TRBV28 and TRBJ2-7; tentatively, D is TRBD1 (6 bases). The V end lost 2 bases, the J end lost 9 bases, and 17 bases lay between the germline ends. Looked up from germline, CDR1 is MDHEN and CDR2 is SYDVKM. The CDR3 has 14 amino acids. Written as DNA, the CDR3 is TGTGCCAGCAGTTTAGTACAGGGAGACATGGGGCAGTACTTC. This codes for CASSLVQGDMGQYF.

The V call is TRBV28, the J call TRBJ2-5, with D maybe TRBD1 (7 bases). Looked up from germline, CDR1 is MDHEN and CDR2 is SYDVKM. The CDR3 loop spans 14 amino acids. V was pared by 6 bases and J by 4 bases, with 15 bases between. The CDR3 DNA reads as TGTGCCAGCAGGGCGGGACAGAAGTTAGAGACCCAGTACTTC. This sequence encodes CASRAGQKLETQYF.

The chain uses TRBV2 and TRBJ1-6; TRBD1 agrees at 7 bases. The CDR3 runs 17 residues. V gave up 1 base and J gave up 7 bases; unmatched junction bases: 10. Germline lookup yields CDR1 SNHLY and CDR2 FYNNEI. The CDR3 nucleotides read TGTGCCAGCAGTGAAGGGCCGGGCAGGGGGAACAATTCACCCCTCCACTTT. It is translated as CASSEGPGRGNNSPLHF.